Below, one T cell receptor (beta chain) is given with its context. As processed by the authors: By means of reference gene primer amplification, nucleated cell counts were estimated. This table comes from immunoSEQ multiplex PCR, and its TCRdb copy is limited to in-frame clones, with some not included. For V, J and clone size, that table is used; D and trimming come from the DNA. The sample yields tens of thousands of clones, 85% seen once. The entry originates in a study of blood T cell repertoires in COVID-19. Whole-study context: The cDNA or gDNA used as material had been derived from T cells, B-cell-depleted T cells, or PBMCs.

The CDR3 spans 15 residues. Looked up from germline, CDR1 is SNHLY and CDR2 is FYNNEI. The junction had 3 bases not matched to a gene; V was cut back by 3 bases and J by 8 bases. The sequencing input was peripheral blood. The gene calls are TRBV2 and TRBJ1-6; 11 bases align to TRBD1. The source is a human donor in a cohort sampled during active COVID-19. The CDR3 DNA is TGTGCCAGCAGTGATCAGGACAGGGGGCATTCACCCCTCCACTTT. Its protein product is CASSDQDRGHSPLHF.